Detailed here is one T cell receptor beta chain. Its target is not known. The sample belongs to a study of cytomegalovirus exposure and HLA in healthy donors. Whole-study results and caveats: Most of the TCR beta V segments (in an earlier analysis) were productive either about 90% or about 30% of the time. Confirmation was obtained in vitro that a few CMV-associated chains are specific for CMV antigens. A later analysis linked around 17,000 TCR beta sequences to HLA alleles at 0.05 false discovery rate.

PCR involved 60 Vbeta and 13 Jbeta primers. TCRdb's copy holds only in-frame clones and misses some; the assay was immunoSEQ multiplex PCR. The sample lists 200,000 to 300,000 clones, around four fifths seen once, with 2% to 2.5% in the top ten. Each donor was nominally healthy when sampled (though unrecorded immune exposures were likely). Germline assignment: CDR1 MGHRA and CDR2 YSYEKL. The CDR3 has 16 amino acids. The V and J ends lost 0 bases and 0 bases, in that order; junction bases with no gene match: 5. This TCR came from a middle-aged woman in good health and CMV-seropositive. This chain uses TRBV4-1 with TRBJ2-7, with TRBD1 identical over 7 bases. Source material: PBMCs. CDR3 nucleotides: TGCGCCAGCAGCCAAGAATTCCCAGGGGGCTCCTACGAGCAGTACTTC. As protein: CASSQEFPGGSYEQYF.